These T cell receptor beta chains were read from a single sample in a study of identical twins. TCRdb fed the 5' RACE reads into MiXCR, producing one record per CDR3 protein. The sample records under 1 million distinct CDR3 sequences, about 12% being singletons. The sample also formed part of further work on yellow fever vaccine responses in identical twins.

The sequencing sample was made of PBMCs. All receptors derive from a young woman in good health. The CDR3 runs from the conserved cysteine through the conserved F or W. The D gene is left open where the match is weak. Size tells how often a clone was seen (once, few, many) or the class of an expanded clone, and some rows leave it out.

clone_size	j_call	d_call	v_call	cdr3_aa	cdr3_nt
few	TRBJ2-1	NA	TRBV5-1	CASTGTEKGSEQFF	TGCGCCAGCACCGGGACTGAAAAAGGAAGTGAGCAGTTCTTC
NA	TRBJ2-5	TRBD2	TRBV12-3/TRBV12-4	CASSEGTSFRYF	TGTGCCAGCAGTGAAGGGACTAGCTTTAGGTACTTC
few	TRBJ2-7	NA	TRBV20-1	CSATSPLIGLYEQYF	TGCAGTGCTACGAGCCCTCTAATAGGGCTGTACGAGCAGTACTTC
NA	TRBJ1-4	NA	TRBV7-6	CASSLGGVTHEKLFF	TGTGCCAGCAGCTTAGGGGGAGTTACTCATGAAAAACTGTTTTTT
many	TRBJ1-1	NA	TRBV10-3	CAISEEGEHTEAFF	TGTGCCATCAGTGAGGAGGGGGAGCACACTGAAGCTTTCTTT
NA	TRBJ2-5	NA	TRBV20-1	CSAGREYKETQYF	TGCAGTGCGGGCAGGGAGTATAAAGAGACCCAGTACTTC
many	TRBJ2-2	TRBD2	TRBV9	CASSLGGHPREAGTGELFF	TGTGCCAGCAGCCTAGGAGGACATCCGCGGGAGGCTGGGACCGGGGAGCTGTTTTTT
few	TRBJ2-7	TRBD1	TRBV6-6	CAAGTGGYEQYF	TGTGCCGCCGGGACAGGGGGCTACGAGCAGTACTTC
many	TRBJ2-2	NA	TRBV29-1	CSVGQANTGELFF	TGCAGCGTGGGGCAGGCGAACACCGGGGAGCTGTTTTTT
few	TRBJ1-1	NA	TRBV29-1	CSALSGVNTEAFF	TGCAGCGCCCTGAGCGGGGTAAACACTGAAGCTTTCTTT
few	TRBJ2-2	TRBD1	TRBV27	CASSSSDRARTGELFF	TGTGCCAGCAGTTCTTCCGACAGGGCGCGCACCGGGGAGCTGTTTTTT
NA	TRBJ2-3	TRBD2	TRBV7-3	CASSLTAGLAGRSDTQYF	TGTGCCAGCAGCTTAACTGCAGGACTAGCGGGAAGGTCAGATACGCAGTATTTT
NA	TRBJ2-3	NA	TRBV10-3	CAISESGGAADTQYF	TGTGCCATCAGTGAGTCGGGGGGAGCTGCAGATACGCAGTATTTT
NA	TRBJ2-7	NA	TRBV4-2	CASSQAWPGSVHEQYF	TGTGCCAGCAGCCAAGCTTGGCCAGGGTCAGTCCACGAGCAGTACTTC
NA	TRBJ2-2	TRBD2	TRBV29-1	CSVASGSLQGGELFF	TGCAGCGTTGCGAGCGGGAGCTTGCAGGGCGGGGAGCTGTTTTTT
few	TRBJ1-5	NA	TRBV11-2	CASSQGTANQPQHF	TGTGCCAGCAGCCAAGGGACGGCCAATCAGCCCCAGCATTTT
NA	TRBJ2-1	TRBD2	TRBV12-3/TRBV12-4	CASSPEGLAGGPRQFF	TGTGCCAGCAGCCCAGAGGGACTAGCGGGAGGGCCGAGGCAGTTCTTC
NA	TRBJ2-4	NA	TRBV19	CATMGLRAKNIQYF	TGTGCCACTATGGGCCTAAGGGCCAAAAACATTCAGTACTTC
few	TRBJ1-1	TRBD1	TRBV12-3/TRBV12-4	CASRGTGVGTEAFF	TGTGCCAGCAGAGGGACAGGGGTGGGCACTGAAGCTTTCTTT
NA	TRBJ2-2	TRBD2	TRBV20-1	CSARGPTSGGDTGELFF	TGCAGTGCTAGAGGTCCTACTAGCGGGGGAGACACCGGGGAGCTGTTTTTT
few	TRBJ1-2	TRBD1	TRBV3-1	CASLDRGPCSYGYTF	TGTGCCAGCCTGGACAGGGGTCCCTGTAGCTATGGCTACACCTTC
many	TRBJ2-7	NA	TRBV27	CASSLVFGDEQYF	TGTGCCAGCAGTTTGGTGTTCGGCGACGAGCAGTACTTC
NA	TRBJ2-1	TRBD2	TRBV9	CASSVDTGTSFNNEQFF	TGTGCCAGCAGCGTAGATACCGGGACTAGCTTTAACAATGAGCAGTTCTTC
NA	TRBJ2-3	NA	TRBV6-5	CASSYSAGAHTDTQYF	TGTGCCAGCAGTTACTCGGCGGGGGCGCACACAGATACGCAGTATTTT
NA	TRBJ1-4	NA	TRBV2	CASQRFNEKLFF	TGTGCCAGCCAGCGGTTTAATGAAAAACTGTTTTTT
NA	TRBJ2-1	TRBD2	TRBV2	CASSGASGEQFF	TGTGCCAGCAGTGGGGCTAGCGGTGAGCAGTTCTTC
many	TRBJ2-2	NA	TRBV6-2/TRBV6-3	CASSYSEANTGELFF	TGTGCCAGCAGTTACTCTGAAGCGAACACCGGGGAGCTGTTTTTT
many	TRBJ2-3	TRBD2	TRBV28	CASSTSGRTDTQYF	TGTGCCAGCAGCACTAGCGGGAGAACAGATACGCAGTATTTT
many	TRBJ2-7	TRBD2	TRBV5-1	CASSKTGTSGIPEQYF	TGCGCCAGCAGCAAAACCGGGACTAGCGGGATACCCGAGCAGTACTTC